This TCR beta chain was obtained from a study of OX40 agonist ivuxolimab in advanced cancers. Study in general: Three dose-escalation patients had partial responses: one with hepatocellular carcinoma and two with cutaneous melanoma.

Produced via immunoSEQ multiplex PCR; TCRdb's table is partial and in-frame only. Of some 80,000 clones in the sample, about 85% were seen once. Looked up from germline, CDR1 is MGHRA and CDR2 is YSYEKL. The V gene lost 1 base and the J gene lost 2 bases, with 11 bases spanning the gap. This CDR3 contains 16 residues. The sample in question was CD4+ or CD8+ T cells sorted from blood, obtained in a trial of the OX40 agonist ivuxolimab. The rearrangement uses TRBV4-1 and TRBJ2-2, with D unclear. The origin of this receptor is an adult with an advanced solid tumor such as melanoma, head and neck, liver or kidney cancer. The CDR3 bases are TGCGCCAGCAGCCAAGGGCCCTCAATAAACACCGGGGAGCTGTTTTTT. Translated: CASSQGPSINTGELFF.